The 11 T cell receptor beta chains presented below share a single source sample, sequenced in a study of identical twins. From the 5' RACE reads, TCRdb called clonotypes with MiXCR, one entry per CDR3 protein. The table has around 280,000 distinct CDR3 sequences, around 8.8% seen once. The same sample was also used in a study of yellow fever vaccine responses in identical twins.

The specimen sequenced was memory (CD45RO+) T cells sorted from blood. These receptors came from a woman younger than 35 in good health.

This clonotype was observed a few times. V gene TRBV20-1 combines with J gene TRBJ2-1; TRBD1 might be the D (5 bases). Trimming removed 3 bases at V and 15 bases at J, with 21 bases between. The germline V gene encodes CDR1 DFQATT and CDR2 SNEGSKA (reference sequence). The CDR3 runs to 13 residues. Here the CDR3 reads CSARTENSIGRFF. CDR3 DNA: TGCAGTGCTAGGACAGAGAACTCAATCGGGCGGTTCTTC.

There are many counts of this clonotype. The genes are TRBV3-1 and TRBJ2-5; possibly TRBD2 for D (6 bases). The germline V gene has CDR1 LGHDT and CDR2 YNNKEL (reference sequence). The CDR3 runs to 16 residues. V was shortened by 0 bases and J by 2 bases, with 13 bases between the two germline ends. The CDR3 sequence is CASSQDRAGTQETQYF. In DNA, the CDR3 is TGTGCCAGCAGCCAAGACCGAGCGGGCACACAAGAGACCCAGTACTTC.

The chain has TRBV4-1 and TRBJ2-2; 8 bases fit TRBD2. CDR3 length: 17 residues. Looked up from germline, CDR1 is MGHRA and CDR2 is YSYEKL. Losses at the gene ends were 4 bases for V and 7 bases for J; bases not matched to a gene: 14. CDR3 sequence: CASSPLPWTSRSGELFF. The DNA for the CDR3 is TGCGCCAGCAGCCCCCTACCCTGGACTAGCCGGAGCGGGGAGCTGTTTTTT.

At least ten counts were recorded for this clonotype. This chain connects TRBV7-8 to TRBJ1-1; unclear D gene. This CDR3 spans 13 amino acids. Germline V gene data show CDR1 as SGHVS and CDR2 as FQNEAQ. V was pared by 5 bases and J by 1 base, with 8 bases between. In DNA form, the CDR3 reads TGTGCCAGCAGCATGGGCCGGAACACTGAAGCTTTCTTT. Amino acid sequence: CASSMGRNTEAFF.

This clonotype was detected many times. V gene TRBV7-6 combines with J gene TRBJ2-3, with a weak D call TRBD2 (6 bases). Germline V CDR1 and CDR2: SGHVS, FNYEAQ. V was pared by 0 bases and J by 0 bases, with 13 bases between. This CDR3 contains 17 residues. The CDR3 region has the DNA TGTGCCAGCAGCTTAGCAGGTCCTAGCGCAAGCACAGATACGCAGTATTTT. Protein product: CASSLAGPSASTDTQYF.

This chain connects TRBV10-1 to TRBJ1-1; TRBD1 is a possible D gene (6 bases). This CDR3 region has 13 residues. Per the germline V gene, CDR1 is WNHNN and CDR2 is SYGVQD (reference sequence). V was pared by 6 bases and J by 11 bases, with 19 bases between. In nucleotides, the CDR3 is TGCGCCAGCAGGGAGACATACTCAGGGGCGGCTTTCTTT. Translated, it gives CASRETYSGAAFF.

V gene TRBV6-9 combines with J gene TRBJ1-1; perhaps TRBD1 as D (5 bases). The germline V gene has CDR1 MNHGY and CDR2 SVAAGI. CDR3 size: 13 residues. The V end was cut by 6 bases, the J end by 8 bases, with 16 bases between. In DNA, the CDR3 is TGTGCCAGCAGCCGATCTCCGGGGGAGGAAGCTTTCTTT. Translated, it gives CASSRSPGEEAFF.

This clonotype was seen at least ten times. In nucleotides, the CDR3 is TGCGCCAGCAGCCGGGAGGTTCGGAGCTACGAGCAGTACTTC. This translates into CASSREVRSYEQYF. J is TRBJ2-7 and V is TRBV4-1, with D tentatively TRBD2 (6 bases). This CDR3 is 14 amino acids long. The germline V and J ends were trimmed by 4 bases and 3 bases, with 13 bases remaining between them. The germline V gene encodes CDR1 MGHRA and CDR2 YSYEKL.

This clonotype was seen at least ten times. The V gene is TRBV6-2 or TRBV6-3, the J gene TRBJ2-3; 7 bases match TRBD2. The CDR3 extends over 15 amino acids. Germline V gives CDR1 MNHEY, CDR2 SVGEGT. Losses at the gene ends were 6 bases for V and 0 bases for J; bases not matched to a gene: 6. CDR3 sequence: CASSLAVYSTDTQYF. In DNA, the CDR3 is TGTGCCAGCAGCCTAGCGGTCTATAGCACAGATACGCAGTATTTT.

This clonotype came up many times. CDR3 residues: CASSQEGQEVSSYNEQFF. CDR3 bases: TGTGCCAGCAGCCAAGAGGGACAGGAGGTAAGCTCCTACAATGAGCAGTTCTTC. This chain uses TRBV3-1 with TRBJ2-1; TRBD1 matches at 8 bases. The CDR3 is 18 residues long. Looked up from germline, CDR1 is LGHDT and CDR2 is YNNKEL (reference sequence). The junction had 7 bases not matched to a gene; V was cut back by 0 bases and J by 0 bases.

This clonotype was observed a handful of times. V usage is TRBV7-9 and J usage is TRBJ1-6; maybe TRBD1 (6 bases). The V and J ends lost 7 bases and 7 bases respectively, with 17 bases between them. Germline-derived CDR1 and CDR2 are SEHNR and FQNEAQ (reference sequence). The CDR3 has 15 amino acids. DNA of the CDR3: TGTGCCAGCACCACTAGCCGTCAGGGGAATTCACCCCTCCACTTT. It translates to CASTTSRQGNSPLHF.